The 4 T cell receptor beta chains given below trace back to one sample, sequenced in a study of beta chain features in type 1 diabetes. Findings and limits, study-wide: Type 1 diabetes patients had TCRB CDR3s that were shorter (moderately but significantly so) in all four CD4+ subsets.

Expressed TCRB transcripts were sequenced after all isolated RNA was converted to cDNA. Assay used: immunoSEQ multiplex PCR; TCRdb lists only in-frame clones, some missing. The sample consists of approximately 150,000 clones, 13% of them appearing once. These receptors' targets are unknown. The sample comprised central memory CD4+ T cells from blood. The receptors were sampled from a man in his late teens or twenties with type 1 diabetes.

In this sample, this clone turned up a few times. J is TRBJ2-1 and V is TRBV19; TRBD2 aligns across 9 bases. Germline V gene sequence: CDR1 LNHDA, CDR2 SQIVND (reference sequence). V gave up 10 bases and J gave up 4 bases; unmatched junction bases: 5. CDR3 length equals 13 residues. This chain's CDR3 is CATQRGDYNEQFF. The CDR3 coding sequence is TGTGCCACTCAGCGGGGGGATTACAATGAGCAGTTCTTC.

This clone was counted a few times. The J gene is TRBJ1-1, the V gene TRBV7-9; D may be TRBD1 (5 bases). This CDR3 has 13 residues. Germline V gene sequence: CDR1 SEHNR, CDR2 FQNEAQ (reference sequence). V was shortened by 7 bases and J by 2 bases, with 11 bases between the two germline ends. Written as DNA, the CDR3 is TGTGCCAGCACCTCCCAGGGAAACACTGAAGCTTTCTTT. Translating gives CASTSQGNTEAFF.

The V call is TRBV2, the J call TRBJ2-1; possibly TRBD1 for D (6 bases). Trimming left V 6 bases short and J 4 bases short, with 16 bases between. This CDR3 contains 15 residues. Germline V gives CDR1 SNHLY, CDR2 FYNNEI. The CDR3 region is CASSPTGNSYNEQFF. DNA for the CDR3: TGTGCCAGCAGCCCAACAGGGAATTCTTACAATGAGCAGTTCTTC.

This clone was detected a few times. The chain has TRBV5-4 and TRBJ2-5; 7 bases agree with TRBD1. Germline V gives CDR1 SGHNT, CDR2 YYREEE (reference sequence). CDR3 length equals 14 residues. V trimming: 2 bases; J trimming: 1 base; junction bases outside the gene matches: 2. The CDR3 DNA reads TGTGCCAGCAGCTTACAGGGGAGCCAAGAGACCCAGTACTTC. Amino acid sequence: CASSLQGSQETQYF.